This TCR beta chain was retrieved from a study of blood T cell repertoires in COVID-19. In assigning cohorts, the study relied on participant-reported clinical history. The CDR3 sequence is 14 residues long. Per the germline V gene, CDR1 is SGHNT and CDR2 is YYREEE (reference sequence). Deletions cut 1 base from V and 7 bases from J, with 12 bases between. Source study methods: It was from reference gene primer amplification that nucleated cell counts were estimated. Some clones are missing from TCRdb's copy, which holds only in-frame ones; the method was immunoSEQ multiplex PCR. Clonal size and the V and J genes are those of that table, whereas D and trimming came from the DNA. Of 300,000 to 350,000 clones detected, approximately 90% appear once; the ten largest clones hold around 3.9%.

The source is a woman aged 25 to 39 who had been exposed to COVID-19. The sample consisted of PBMCs or T cells enriched from blood (not recorded which). The chain recombines TRBV5-4 with TRBJ1-5; D remains unclear. The CDR3 is CASSLLGSRQPQHF. The CDR3 region has the DNA TGTGCCAGCAGCTTGTTAGGGAGCAGGCAGCCCCAGCATTTT.